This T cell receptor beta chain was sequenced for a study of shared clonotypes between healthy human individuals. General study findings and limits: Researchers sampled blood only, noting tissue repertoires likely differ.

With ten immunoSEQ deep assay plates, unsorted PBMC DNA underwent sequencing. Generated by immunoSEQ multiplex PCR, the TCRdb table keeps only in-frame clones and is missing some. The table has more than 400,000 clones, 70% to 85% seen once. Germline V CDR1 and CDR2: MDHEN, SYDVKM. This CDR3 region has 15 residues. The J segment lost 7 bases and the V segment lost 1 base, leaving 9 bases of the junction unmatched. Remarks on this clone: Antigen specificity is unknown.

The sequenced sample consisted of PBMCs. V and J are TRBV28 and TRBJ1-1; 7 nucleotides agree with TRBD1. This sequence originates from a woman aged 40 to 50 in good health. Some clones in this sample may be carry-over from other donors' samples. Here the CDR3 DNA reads TGTGCCAGCAGTTTATACAGGGGCAACCAGAATGAAGCTTTCTTT. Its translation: CASSLYRGNQNEAFF. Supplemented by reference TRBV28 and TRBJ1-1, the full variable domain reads DVKVTQSSRYLVKRTGEKVFLECVQDMDHENMFWYRQDPGLGLRLIYFSYDVKMKEKGDIPEGYSVSREKKERFSLILESASTNQTSMYLCASSLYRGNQNEAFFGQGTRLTVV.